Each of the 12 T cell receptor beta chains below was sequenced from the same sample in a study of T cell responses to AZD1222 COVID-19 vaccine. Using immunoSEQ multiplex PCR, the repertoire was profiled, and TCRdb retains in-frame clones only, with some absent. The sample contains roughly 120,000 clones, about 90% of which appear only once. The input for sequencing was peripheral blood, taken on day 0 of AZD1222 vaccination. Receptors originate from an adult in good health.

CDR3 amino acids: CASSVGGDYEQYF. The CDR3 DNA reads TGTGCCAGCAGCGTAGGCGGAGACTACGAGCAGTACTTC. The chain joins TRBV9 to TRBJ2-7; D unclear. The CDR3 consists of 13 residues. Germline V gene lookup returns CDR1 SGDLS and CDR2 YYNGEE. The ends were cut back, 0 bases at V and 3 bases at J, with 7 bases in the middle.

This clone was seen a single time. The V call is TRBV24-1, the J call TRBJ2-1; D is unresolved. V was cut by 3 bases and J by 4 bases, with 3 bases left in between. From germline, CDR1 is KGHDR and CDR2 SFDVKD. The CDR3 sequence is 12 residues long. For the CDR3, the DNA is TGTGCCACCAGTGATGGTTACAATGAGCAGTTCTTC. This codes for CATSDGYNEQFF.

This sequence joins TRBV5-4 and TRBJ2-3; TRBD2 matches 9 bases. CDR3 length equals 17 residues. Germline V gene sequence: CDR1 SGHNT, CDR2 YYREEE (reference sequence). V shed 3 bases and J 1 base; nucleotides not matched to a gene: 9. For the CDR3, the DNA is TGTGCCAGCAGCTCAAAATTCGCGGGGGGGGGCACAGATACGCAGTATTTT. Protein product: CASSSKFAGGGTDTQYF.

The chain has TRBV7-9 and TRBJ1-3; the D gene is possibly TRBD1 (6 bases). The V gene lost 1 base and the J gene lost 6 bases, with 22 bases spanning the gap. Looked up from germline, CDR1 is SEHNR and CDR2 is FQNEAQ (reference sequence). The CDR3 is 18 residues long. The CDR3 region is CASSLGGWGHPSVNTIYF. The CDR3 DNA is TGTGCCAGCAGCTTAGGAGGTTGGGGACACCCGAGCGTAAACACCATATATTTT. Combining the CDR3 with reference TRBV7-9 and TRBJ1-3 gives the whole variable domain DTGVSQNPRHKITKRGQNVTFRCDPISEHNRLYWYRQTLGQGPEFLTYFQNEAQLEKSRLLSDRFSAERPKGSFSTLEIQRTEQGDSAMYLCASSLGGWGHPSVNTIYFGEGSWLTVV.

In its sample, this clone was seen once. The chain combines TRBV5-1 with TRBJ2-3; D possibly corresponds to TRBD1 (5 bases). The ends were cut back, 0 bases at V and 0 bases at J, with 23 bases in the middle. There are 20 residues in the CDR3. The germline V gene encodes CDR1 SGHRS and CDR2 YFSETQ. The CDR3 DNA reads TGCGCCAGCAGCTTGGCTACTCATGGGTTGGCCAGGGCTAGCACAGATACGCAGTATTTT. Its protein product is CASSLATHGLARASTDTQYF. The full variable domain, rest sourced from reference TRBV5-1 and TRBJ2-3, is KAGVTQTPRYLIKTRGQQVTLSCSPISGHRSVSWYQQTPGQGLQFLFEYFSETQRNKGNFPGRFSGRQFSNSRSEMNVSTLELGDSALYLCASSLATHGLARASTDTQYFGPGTRLTVL.

This clone was counted a few times. The chain carries TRBV7-8 and TRBJ1-2, with 7 bases matching TRBD1. This CDR3 contains 15 residues. V lost 5 bases to trimming and J lost 2 bases; unmatched junction nucleotides: 8. Per germline, CDR1 SGHVS and CDR2 FQNEAQ. This CDR3 reads CASSQPGTENYGYTF. In DNA, the CDR3 is TGTGCCAGCAGCCAACCCGGGACAGAGAACTATGGCTACACCTTC.

The gene calls are TRBV24-1 and TRBJ2-7; D not resolved. Germline loops: CDR1 KGHDR, CDR2 SFDVKD. The germline V and J ends were trimmed by 0 bases and 8 bases, with 7 bases remaining between them. The CDR3 covers 12 residues. DNA for the CDR3: TGTGCCACCAGTGATTTGCGTTTTCAGCAGTACTTC. Encoded protein: CATSDLRFQQYF.

This chain uses TRBV25-1 with TRBJ2-3, with TRBD1 matching over 9 bases. Trimming removed 3 bases from V and 6 bases from J; junction bases left unmatched: 4. Germline-derived CDR1 and CDR2 are MGHDK and SYGVNS. The CDR3 spans 14 residues. DNA for the CDR3: TGTGCCAGCAGTGAGGGACAGGGCGCGGATACGCAGTATTTT. Translating it yields CASSEGQGADTQYF.

The chain uses TRBV25-1 and TRBJ1-6, with 10 bases aligning to TRBD1. V was clipped by 4 bases and J by 7 bases; unmatched bases: 1. From germline, CDR1 is MGHDK and CDR2 SYGVNS. The CDR3 runs to 14 residues. CDR3 coding DNA: TGTGCCAGCAGTGGGACAGGGGGAAATTCACCCCTCCACTTT. Its protein is CASSGTGGNSPLHF.

The rearrangement links TRBV24-1 to TRBJ2-7; no reliable D call. The CDR3 sequence is 11 residues long. V lost 3 bases to trimming and J lost 7 bases, with 6 bases between them. The V gene's germline CDR1 is KGHDR and CDR2 SFDVKD. The CDR3 nucleotides read TGTGCCACCAGTGATGGGGAAGAGCAGTACTTC. Translation: CATSDGEEQYF.

The gene calls are TRBV7-9 and TRBJ2-1; TRBD1 matches 7 bases. The CDR3 is made up of 15 amino acids. The J segment lost 5 bases and the V segment lost 5 bases, leaving 9 bases of the junction unmatched. Germline loops: CDR1 SEHNR, CDR2 FQNEAQ (reference sequence). CDR3 DNA: TGTGCCAGCAGCGCCGCTGACAGGGCCGACAATGAGCAGTTCTTC. Protein product: CASSAADRADNEQFF.

J is TRBJ2-7 and V is TRBV7-2; D uncertain. Per germline, CDR1 SGHTA and CDR2 FQGNSA. The germline V and J ends were trimmed by 4 bases and 0 bases, with 4 bases remaining between them. There are 12 residues in the CDR3. This CDR3 is CASSSLSYEQYF. CDR3 in DNA: TGTGCCAGCAGCTCCCTCTCCTACGAGCAGTACTTC.